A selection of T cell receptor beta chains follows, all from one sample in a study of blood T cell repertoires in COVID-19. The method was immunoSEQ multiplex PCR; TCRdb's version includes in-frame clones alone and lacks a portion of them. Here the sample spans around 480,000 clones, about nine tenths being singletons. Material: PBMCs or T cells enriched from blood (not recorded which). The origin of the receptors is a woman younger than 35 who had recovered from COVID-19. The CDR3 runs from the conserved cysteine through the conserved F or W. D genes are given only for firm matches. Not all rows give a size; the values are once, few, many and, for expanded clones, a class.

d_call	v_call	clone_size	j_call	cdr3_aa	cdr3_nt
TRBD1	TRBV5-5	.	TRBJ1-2	CASSLSGDRGRDGYTF	TGTGCCAGCAGCTTGTCAGGGGACAGGGGGCGGGATGGCTACACCTTC
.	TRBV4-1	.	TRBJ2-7	CASSSAGKEQYF	TGCGCCAGCAGCTCGGCAGGGAAAGAGCAGTACTTC
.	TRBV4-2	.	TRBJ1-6	CASSQDDGERGSPLHF	TGTGCCAGCAGCCAAGATGATGGGGAAAGGGGTTCACCCCTCCACTTT
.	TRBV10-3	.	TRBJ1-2	CAISESGHPNRYGYTF	TGTGCCATCAGTGAGTCGGGACACCCTAACCGCTATGGCTACACCTTC
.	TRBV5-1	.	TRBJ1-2	CASPPGGLSYGYTF	TGCGCCAGCCCCCCCGGGGGGCTCAGCTATGGCTACACCTTC
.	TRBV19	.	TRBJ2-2	CASNQGYTGELFF	TGTGCCAGTAACCAGGGGTACACCGGGGAGCTGTTTTTT
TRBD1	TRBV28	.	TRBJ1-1	CASSAQGAGNTEAFF	TGTGCCAGCAGCGCCCAGGGGGCAGGAAACACTGAAGCTTTCTTT
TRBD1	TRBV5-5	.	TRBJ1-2	CASSLVGTGQGYTF	TGTGCCAGCAGCTTGGTGGGGACAGGGCAAGGCTACACCTTC
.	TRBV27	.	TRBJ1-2	CASSSGGAHYGYTF	TGTGCCAGCAGTTCGGGGGGGGCCCACTATGGCTACACCTTC
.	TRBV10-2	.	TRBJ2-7	CASRALFEQYF	TGCGCCAGCAGGGCTTTGTTCGAGCAGTACTTC
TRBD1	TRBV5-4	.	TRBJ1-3	CASSSGQGGSGNTIYF	TGTGCCAGCAGCTCGGGACAGGGAGGCTCTGGAAACACCATATATTTT
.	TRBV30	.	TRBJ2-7	CAWDREGEQYF	TGTGCCTGGGACAGGGAGGGCGAGCAGTACTTC
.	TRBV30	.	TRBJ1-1	CAWSARQQTEAFF	TGTGCCTGGAGTGCCCGCCAACAGACTGAAGCTTTCTTT
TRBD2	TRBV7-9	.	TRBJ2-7	CASSFLAGASYEQYF	TGTGCCAGCAGCTTCCTAGCGGGGGCCTCCTACGAGCAGTACTTC
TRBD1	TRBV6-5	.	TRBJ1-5	CASSYGAGGGQPQHF	TGTGCCAGCAGTTACGGCGCAGGGGGCGGTCAGCCCCAGCATTTT
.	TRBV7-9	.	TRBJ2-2	CATEVTSISGELFF	TGTGCCACCGAGGTTACTAGTATCTCCGGGGAGCTGTTTTTT
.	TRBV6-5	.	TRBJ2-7	CASGPGTPYEQYF	TGTGCCAGTGGCCCGGGAACCCCCTACGAGCAGTACTTC
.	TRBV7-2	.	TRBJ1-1	CASSLSLNTEAFF	TGTGCCAGCAGCTTATCTTTGAACACTGAAGCTTTCTTT
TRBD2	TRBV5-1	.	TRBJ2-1	CASSLAGERGDRKQFF	TGCGCCAGCAGCTTGGCGGGAGAGCGGGGGGATCGTAAGCAGTTCTTC
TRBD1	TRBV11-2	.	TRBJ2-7	CASSFNRGTSYEQYF	TGTGCCAGCAGCTTTAACAGGGGGACCTCCTACGAGCAGTACTTC
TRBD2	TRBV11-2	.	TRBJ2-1	CASSRGLAGSSYNEQFF	TGTGCCAGCAGCCGTGGACTAGCGGGGAGCTCCTACAATGAGCAGTTCTTC
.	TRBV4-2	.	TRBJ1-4	CASSQASTNEKLFF	TGTGCCAGCAGCCAAGCCTCGACTAATGAAAAACTGTTTTTT
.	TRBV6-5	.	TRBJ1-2	CASSYSESLRYGYTF	TGTGCCAGCAGTTACTCTGAGAGCTTACGTTATGGCTACACCTTC
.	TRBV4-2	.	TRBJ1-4	CASSQVELSGSEKLFF	TGTGCCAGCAGCCAAGTCGAACTAAGTGGGAGTGAAAAACTGTTTTTT
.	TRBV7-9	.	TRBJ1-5	CASSSQGYSNQPQHF	TGTGCCAGCAGCTCCCAGGGGTATAGCAATCAGCCCCAGCATTTT
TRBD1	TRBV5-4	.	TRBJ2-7	CASSSDRGLEQYF	TGTGCCAGCAGCTCCGACAGGGGCCTAGAGCAGTACTTC
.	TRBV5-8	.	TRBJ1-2	CASSFQGVGYTF	TGTGCCAGCAGCTTCCAGGGTGTTGGCTACACCTTC
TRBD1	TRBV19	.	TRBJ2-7	CASSITGGDYEQYF	TGTGCCAGTAGTATAACAGGGGGAGACTACGAGCAGTACTTC
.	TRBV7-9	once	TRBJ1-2	CASSPQGTMAKTF	TGTGCCAGCTCGCCACAGGGTACTATGGCTAAGACCTTC
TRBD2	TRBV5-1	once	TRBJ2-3	CASSLTSGHRPDTQYF	TGCGCCAGCAGCTTGACTAGCGGCCATCGGCCAGATACGCAGTATTTT
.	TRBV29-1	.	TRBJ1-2	CSVERGVKGYTF	TGCAGCGTTGAACGGGGGGTGAAGGGCTACACCTTC
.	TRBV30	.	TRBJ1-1	CAWSRRGTNTEAFF	TGTGCCTGGAGTCGGAGGGGCACCAACACTGAAGCTTTCTTT
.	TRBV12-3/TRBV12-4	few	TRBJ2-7	CASSDSIYEQYF	TGTGCCAGCAGTGACAGTATTTACGAGCAGTACTTC
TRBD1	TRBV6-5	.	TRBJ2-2	CASRRDSNTGELFF	TGTGCCAGCCGCCGGGACAGCAACACCGGGGAGCTGTTTTTT
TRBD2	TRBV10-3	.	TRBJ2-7	CAIAASGGAFANEQYF	TGTGCCATAGCGGCTAGCGGGGGGGCTTTTGCTAACGAGCAGTACTTC
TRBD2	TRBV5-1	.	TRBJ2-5	CASSEVAGIKTQYF	TGCGCCAGCAGCGAAGTAGCGGGGATAAAGACCCAGTACTTC
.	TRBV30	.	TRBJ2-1	CAWSPGRGSYNEQFF	TGTGCCTGGTCCCCCGGCAGGGGAAGTTACAATGAGCAGTTCTTC
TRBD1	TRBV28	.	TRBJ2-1	CASSLGQGFVNEQFF	TGTGCCAGCAGTTTAGGACAGGGATTCGTAAATGAGCAGTTCTTC
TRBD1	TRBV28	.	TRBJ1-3	CASSYGLARDRRIPSGNTIYF	TGTGCCAGCAGTTACGGTCTCGCGCGGGACAGGAGGATCCCCTCTGGAAACACCATATATTTT
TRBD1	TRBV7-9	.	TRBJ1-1	CASSSLGTGQNTEAFF	TGTGCCAGCAGTTCCCTCGGGACAGGGCAAAACACTGAAGCTTTCTTT
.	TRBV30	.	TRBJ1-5	CAWSVPGRGQPQHF	TGTGCCTGGAGTGTACCAGGGAGGGGACAGCCCCAGCATTTT
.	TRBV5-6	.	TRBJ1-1	CASSLAGEAFF	TGTGCCAGCAGCTTGGCAGGGGAAGCTTTCTTT
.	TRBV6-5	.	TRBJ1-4	CAGGAGLNEKLFF	TGTGCCGGGGGGGCAGGGCTAAATGAAAAACTGTTTTTT
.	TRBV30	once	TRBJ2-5	CAWDPLAGETQYF	TGTGCCTGGGACCCACTAGCTGGGGAGACCCAGTACTTC
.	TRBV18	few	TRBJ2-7	CASSPAQGTYEQYF	TGTGCCAGCTCACCAGCCCAGGGCACGTACGAGCAGTACTTC
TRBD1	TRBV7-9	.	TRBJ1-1	CASSPFGTGGAFF	TGTGCCAGCAGCCCGTTCGGGACAGGGGGCGCTTTCTTT
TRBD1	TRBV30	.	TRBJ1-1	CAWHRDRGTEAFF	TGTGCCTGGCACCGGGACAGGGGCACTGAAGCTTTCTTT
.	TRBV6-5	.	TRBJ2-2	CASSPSGVMGGELFF	TGTGCCAGCAGTCCCTCGGGGGTAATGGGCGGGGAGCTGTTTTTT
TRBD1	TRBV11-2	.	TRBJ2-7	CASSLVPGGEKGEQYF	TGTGCCAGCAGCTTGGTCCCAGGGGGCGAGAAGGGCGAGCAGTACTTC
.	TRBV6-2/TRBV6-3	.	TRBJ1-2	CASSYLDYGYTF	TGTGCCAGCAGTTACCTCGACTATGGCTACACCTTC
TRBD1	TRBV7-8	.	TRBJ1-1	CASSPRPGTENTEAFF	TGTGCCAGCAGCCCCCGTCCCGGGACAGAGAACACTGAAGCTTTCTTT
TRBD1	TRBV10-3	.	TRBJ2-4	CAISEQGGAKNIQYF	TGTGCCATCAGTGAACAGGGGGGTGCCAAAAACATTCAGTACTTC
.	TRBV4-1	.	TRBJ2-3	CASSRQITDTQYF	TGCGCCAGCAGCCGACAGATCACAGATACGCAGTATTTT
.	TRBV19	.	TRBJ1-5	CASQGFRQPQHF	TGTGCCAGCCAGGGGTTCAGGCAGCCCCAGCATTTT
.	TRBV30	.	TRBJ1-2	CAWSVPTLVYTF	TGTGCCTGGAGTGTACCCACTCTGGTCTACACCTTC